Sequencing of this TCR beta chain was carried out in a study of T cells after yellow fever vaccination. TCRdb re-called the 5' RACE reads with MiXCR, one entry per CDR3 protein. The sample lists approximately 74,000 distinct CDR3 sequences, approximately 5% occurring once. This clonotype was counted many times. V was pared by 4 bases and J by 6 bases, with 16 bases between. Germline V gene lookup returns CDR1 SGHRS and CDR2 YFSETQ. There are 14 residues in the CDR3. The specimen comprised CD4+ T cells sorted from PBMCs, sampled less than 18 days after the first yellow fever vaccination. This sequence originates from a man between 18 and 29 years old who received the YFV17D yellow fever vaccine. V is TRBV5-1 and J is TRBJ1-2; D remains ambiguous. CDR3 loop: CASSLRGDTDGYTF. The DNA for the CDR3 is TGCGCCAGCAGCCTACGTGGGGATACAGATGGCTACACCTTC.